These 11 T cell receptor beta chains came from one sample sequenced in a study of technical replicates of blood from a handful of donors. Here immunoSEQ multiplex PCR was the method, and the copy in TCRdb shows in-frame clones only, minus some. Of tens of thousands of clones listed, approximately 94% were seen once; the top ten hold 0.3% to 0.45%. Sequenced input: T cells isolated from PBMCs. These receptors originate from a human donor in good health.

The J gene is TRBJ2-5, the V gene TRBV5-1, with TRBD1 as a possible D gene (5 bases). The length of the CDR3 is 14 residues. Trimming removed 2 bases from V and 2 bases from J, with 10 bases in between. Germline V gives CDR1 SGHRS, CDR2 YFSETQ. In nucleotides, the CDR3 is TGCGCCAGCAGCTTTAAGGGGCCACAAGAGACCCAGTACTTC. Translation gives CASSFKGPQETQYF.

This sequence joins TRBV7-9 and TRBJ2-7, with D maybe TRBD2 (5 bases). This CDR3 has 14 residues. Germline assignment: CDR1 SEHNR and CDR2 FQNEAQ (reference sequence). V lost 0 bases and J 5 bases, leaving 11 bases between the germline ends. The CDR3 here is CASSLARRNDEQYF. The CDR3, as DNA: TGTGCCAGCAGCTTAGCGCGGAGGAACGACGAGCAGTACTTC.

The rearrangement joins TRBV27 to TRBJ1-4; D is uncertain. CDR3 length: 14 residues. The V gene's germline CDR1 is MNHEY and CDR2 SMNVEV (reference sequence). Trimming removed 2 bases at V and 6 bases at J, with 10 bases between. The CDR3 spells CASSLLGVDEKLFF. The CDR3, as DNA: TGTGCCAGCAGTTTACTGGGAGTGGATGAAAAACTGTTTTTT.

The rearrangement joins TRBV6-5 to TRBJ1-2; D not certain. This CDR3 comprises 13 residues. Germline values: CDR1 MNHEY, CDR2 SVGAGI. V lost 5 bases to trimming and J lost 4 bases, with 11 bases between them. DNA for the CDR3: TGTGCCAGCAGTCCCGGGAAGGTCTATGGCTACACCTTC. Its protein is CASSPGKVYGYTF.

The rearrangement joins TRBV21-1 to TRBJ2-7; the table gives TRBD2 as D, unverified against the DNA. TRBV21-1 is designated a pseudogene. The CDR3 has 13 residues. The CDR3 protein is CASSGTRSHEQYF. The CDR3 bases are TGTGCCAGCAGCGGGACTAGGTCCCACGAGCAGTACTTC.

The chain combines TRBV10-3 with TRBJ2-1; 15 bases map to TRBD2. After removal of 0 bases from V and 7 bases from J, the junction contained 4 bases not matched to a gene. The germline V gene has CDR1 ENHRY and CDR2 SYGVKD. This CDR3 contains 17 residues. The CDR3 loop reads CAISESLGLAGGNEQFF. The CDR3 DNA reads as TGTGCCATCAGTGAGTCTTTGGGACTAGCGGGAGGTAATGAGCAGTTCTTC.

The chain links TRBV4-1 to TRBJ1-1; no clear D. The CDR3 covers 13 residues. The V gene lost 3 bases and the J gene lost 4 bases, with 9 bases spanning the gap. Germline V gene sequence: CDR1 MGHRA, CDR2 YSYEKL. The CDR3: CASSHTFSTEAFF. The CDR3 nucleotides are TGCGCCAGCAGCCACACATTCTCCACTGAAGCTTTCTTT.

The chain couples TRBV29-1 to TRBJ2-7; D not certain. Germline V CDR1 and CDR2: SQVTM, ANQGSEA. The CDR3 runs 11 residues. Between the trimmed V and J ends, which lost 2 bases and 2 bases, there was a span of 4 bases. CDR3 in amino acids: CSVELAYEQYF. The CDR3, as DNA: TGCAGCGTTGAACTTGCCTACGAGCAGTACTTC.

This chain links TRBV29-1 with TRBJ2-3, with TRBD2 matching over 14 bases. The germline V gene has CDR1 SQVTM and CDR2 ANQGSEA. With V trimmed by 6 bases and J by 2 bases, 7 bases remained unmatched. The CDR3 has 16 residues. The CDR3 here is CSVAGTSGGNTDTQYF. The CDR3 DNA sequence: TGCAGCGTCGCCGGGACTAGCGGGGGAAACACAGATACGCAGTATTTT.

The chain has TRBV29-1 and TRBJ2-1, with 7 bases that match TRBD1. The CDR3 length is 13 residues. Per the germline V gene, CDR1 is SQVTM and CDR2 is ANQGSEA. V shed 3 bases, J shed 6 bases, and the junction held 5 bases outside the gene matches. CDR3: CSVEGTATNEQFF. The CDR3 DNA follows: TGCAGCGTTGAGGGGACAGCTACCAATGAGCAGTTCTTC.

The chain combines TRBV11-3 with TRBJ2-7; D is possibly TRBD1 (5 bases). With 5 bases removed from V and 6 bases from J, the gap between germline ends came to 17 bases. The V gene's germline CDR1 is SGHNT and CDR2 YENEEA. The CDR3 extends over 14 amino acids. The CDR3: CASSLLQGSSEQYF. The CDR3 DNA follows: TGTGCCAGCAGCCTCCTTCAGGGTTCCAGCGAGCAGTACTTC.